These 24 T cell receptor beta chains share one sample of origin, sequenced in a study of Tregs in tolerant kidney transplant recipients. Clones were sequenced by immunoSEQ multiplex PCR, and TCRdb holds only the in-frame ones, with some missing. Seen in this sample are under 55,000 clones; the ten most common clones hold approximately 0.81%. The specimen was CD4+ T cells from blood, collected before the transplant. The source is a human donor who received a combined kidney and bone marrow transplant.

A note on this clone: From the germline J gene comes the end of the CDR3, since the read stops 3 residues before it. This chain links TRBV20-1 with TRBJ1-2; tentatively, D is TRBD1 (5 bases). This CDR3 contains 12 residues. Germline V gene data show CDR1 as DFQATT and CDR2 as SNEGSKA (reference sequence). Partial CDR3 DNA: TGCAGTGCCCCAGACAGTCGTATCGGC. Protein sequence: CSAPDSRIG. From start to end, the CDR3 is CSAPDSRIGYTF.

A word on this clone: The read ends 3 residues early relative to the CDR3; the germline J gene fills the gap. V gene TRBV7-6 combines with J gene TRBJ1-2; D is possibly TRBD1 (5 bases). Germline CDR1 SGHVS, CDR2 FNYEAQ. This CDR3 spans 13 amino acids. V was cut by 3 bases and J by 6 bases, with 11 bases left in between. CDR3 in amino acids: CASSLAMGHGYTF. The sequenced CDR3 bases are TGTGCCAGCAGCTTGGCGATGGGGCATGGC.

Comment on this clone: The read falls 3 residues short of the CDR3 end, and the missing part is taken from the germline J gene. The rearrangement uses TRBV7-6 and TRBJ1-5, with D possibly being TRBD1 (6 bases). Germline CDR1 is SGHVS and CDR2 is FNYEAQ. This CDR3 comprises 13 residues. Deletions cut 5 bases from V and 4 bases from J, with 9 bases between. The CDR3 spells CASSPGDNQPQHF. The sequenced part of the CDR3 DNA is TGTGCCAGCAGCCCAGGGGATAATCAGCCC.

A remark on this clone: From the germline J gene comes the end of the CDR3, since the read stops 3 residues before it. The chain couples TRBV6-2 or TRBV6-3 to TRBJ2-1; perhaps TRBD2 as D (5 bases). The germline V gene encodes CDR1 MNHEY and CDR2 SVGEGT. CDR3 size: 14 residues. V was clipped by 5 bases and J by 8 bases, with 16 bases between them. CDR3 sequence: CASSEGALFDEQFF. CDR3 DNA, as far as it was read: TGTGCCAGCAGTGAGGGCGCACTCTTTGATGAG.

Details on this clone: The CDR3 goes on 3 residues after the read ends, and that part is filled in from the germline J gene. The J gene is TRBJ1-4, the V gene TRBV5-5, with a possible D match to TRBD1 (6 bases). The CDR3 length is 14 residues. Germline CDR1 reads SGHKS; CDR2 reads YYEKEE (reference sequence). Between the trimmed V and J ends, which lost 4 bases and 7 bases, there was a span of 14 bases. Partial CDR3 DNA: TGTGCCAGCAGCCTCGACAGGTTCATTGAAAAA. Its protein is CASSLDRFIEK. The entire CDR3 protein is CASSLDRFIEKLFF.

The sequenced part of the CDR3 DNA is TGTGCCAGCAGCCCACGACACCTAGCGGGGGGACTGAACACCGGGGAG. It encodes CASSPRHLAGGLNTGE. In full, the CDR3 is CASSPRHLAGGLNTGELFF. J is TRBJ2-2 and V is TRBV4-2, with 11 bases matching TRBD2. The CDR3 is cut off 3 residues early in the read; its end comes from the germline J gene. Germline V gene data show CDR1 as LGHNA and CDR2 as YNFKEQ. The CDR3 totals 19 residues. V gave up 4 bases and J gave up 1 base; unmatched junction bases: 11.

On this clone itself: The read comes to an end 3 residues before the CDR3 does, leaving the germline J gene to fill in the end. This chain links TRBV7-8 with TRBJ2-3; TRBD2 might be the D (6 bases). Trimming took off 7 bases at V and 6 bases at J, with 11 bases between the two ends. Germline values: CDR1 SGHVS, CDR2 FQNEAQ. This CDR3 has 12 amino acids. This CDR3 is CASTGRGDTQYF. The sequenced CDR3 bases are TGTGCCAGCACCGGTCGGGGGGATACG.

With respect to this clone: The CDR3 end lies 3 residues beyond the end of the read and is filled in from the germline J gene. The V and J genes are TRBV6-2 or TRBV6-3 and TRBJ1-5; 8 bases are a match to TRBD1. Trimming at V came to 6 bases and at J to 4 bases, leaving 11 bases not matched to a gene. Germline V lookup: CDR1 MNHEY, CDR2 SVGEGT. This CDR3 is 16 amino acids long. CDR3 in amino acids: CASRPGNRGTNQPQHF. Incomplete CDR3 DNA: TGTGCCAGCAGACCAGGAAACAGGGGGACTAATCAGCCC.

This chain's CDR3 is CASRRGASGSFLDEQFF. The part of the CDR3 DNA that was read is TGTGCCAGTAGGCGAGGGGCTAGCGGGAGTTTTTTGGATGAG. The V gene is TRBV19, the J gene TRBJ2-1; 10 nucleotides agree with TRBD2. Read coverage stops 3 residues before the CDR3 terminus; the germline J gene supplies the remainder. The ends lost 6 bases at V and 8 bases at J; junction bases unmatched: 16. This CDR3 has 17 residues. In germline, CDR1 is LNHDA, CDR2 SQIVND (reference sequence). Variable domain in full (rest from reference TRBV19 and TRBJ2-1): DGGITQSPKYLFRKEGQNVTLSCEQNLNHDAMYWYRQDPGQGLRLIYYSQIVNDFQKGDIAEGYSVSREKKESFPLTVTSAQKNPTAFYLCASRRGASGSFLDEQFFGPGTRLTVL.

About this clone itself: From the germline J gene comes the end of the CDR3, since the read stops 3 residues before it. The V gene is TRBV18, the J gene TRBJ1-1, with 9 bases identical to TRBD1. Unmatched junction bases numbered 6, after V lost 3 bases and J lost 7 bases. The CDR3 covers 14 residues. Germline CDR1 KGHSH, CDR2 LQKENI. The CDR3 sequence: CASSPRTGEDEAFF. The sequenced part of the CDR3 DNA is TGTGCCAGCTCACCGAGGACAGGGGAGGATGAA.

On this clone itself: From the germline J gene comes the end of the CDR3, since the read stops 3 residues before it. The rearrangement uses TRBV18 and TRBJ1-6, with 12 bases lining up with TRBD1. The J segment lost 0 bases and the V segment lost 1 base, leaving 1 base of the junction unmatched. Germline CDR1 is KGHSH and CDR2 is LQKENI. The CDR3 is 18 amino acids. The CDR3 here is CASSPRDRGPSYNSPLHF. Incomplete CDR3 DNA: TGTGCCAGCTCACCACGGGACAGGGGGCCCTCCTATAATTCACCC.

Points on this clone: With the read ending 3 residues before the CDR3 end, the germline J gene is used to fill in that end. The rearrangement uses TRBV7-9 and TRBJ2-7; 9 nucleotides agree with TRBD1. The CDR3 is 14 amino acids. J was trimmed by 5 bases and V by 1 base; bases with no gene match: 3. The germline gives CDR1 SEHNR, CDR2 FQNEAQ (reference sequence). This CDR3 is CASSLGTGADEQYF. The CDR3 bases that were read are TGTGCCAGCAGCTTAGGGACAGGGGCAGACGAG.

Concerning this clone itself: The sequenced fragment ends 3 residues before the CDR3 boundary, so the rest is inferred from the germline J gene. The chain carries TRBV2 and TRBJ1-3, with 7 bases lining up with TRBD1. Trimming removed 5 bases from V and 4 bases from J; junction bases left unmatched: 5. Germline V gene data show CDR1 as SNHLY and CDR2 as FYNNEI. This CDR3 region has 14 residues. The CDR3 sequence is CASSPGTEGNTIYF. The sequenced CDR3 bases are TGTGCCAGCAGTCCCGGGACAGAGGGAAACACC.

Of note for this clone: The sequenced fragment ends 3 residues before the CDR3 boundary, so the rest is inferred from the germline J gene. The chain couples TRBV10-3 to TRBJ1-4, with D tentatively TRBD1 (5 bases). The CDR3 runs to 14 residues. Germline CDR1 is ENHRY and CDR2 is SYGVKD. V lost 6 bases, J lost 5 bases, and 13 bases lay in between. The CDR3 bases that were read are TGTGCCATCAGCCGGGACTCGGGGAATGAAAAA. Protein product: CAISRDSGNEK. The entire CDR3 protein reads CAISRDSGNEKLFF.

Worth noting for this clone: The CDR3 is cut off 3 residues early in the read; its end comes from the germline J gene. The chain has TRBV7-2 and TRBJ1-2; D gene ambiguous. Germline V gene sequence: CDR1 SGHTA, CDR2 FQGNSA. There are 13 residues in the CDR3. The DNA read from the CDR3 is TGTGCCAGCAGTCGCGCCCCCGAGTGGGGC. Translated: CASSRAPEWG. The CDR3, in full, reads CASSRAPEWGYTF.

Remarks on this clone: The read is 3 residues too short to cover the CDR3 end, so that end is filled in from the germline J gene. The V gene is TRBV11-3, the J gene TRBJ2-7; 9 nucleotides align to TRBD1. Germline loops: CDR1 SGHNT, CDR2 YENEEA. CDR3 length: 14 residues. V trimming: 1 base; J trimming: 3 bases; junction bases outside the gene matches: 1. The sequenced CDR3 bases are TGTGCCAGCAGCTTAGGACAGGGGGTCTACGAG. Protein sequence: CASSLGQGVYE. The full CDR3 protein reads CASSLGQGVYEQYF. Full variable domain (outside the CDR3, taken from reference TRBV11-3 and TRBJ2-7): EAGVVQSPRYKIIEKKQPVAFWCNPISGHNTLYWYLQNLGQGPELLIRYENEEAVDDSQLPKDRFSAERLKGVDSTLKIQPAELGDSAVYLCASSLGQGVYEQYFGPGTRLTVT.

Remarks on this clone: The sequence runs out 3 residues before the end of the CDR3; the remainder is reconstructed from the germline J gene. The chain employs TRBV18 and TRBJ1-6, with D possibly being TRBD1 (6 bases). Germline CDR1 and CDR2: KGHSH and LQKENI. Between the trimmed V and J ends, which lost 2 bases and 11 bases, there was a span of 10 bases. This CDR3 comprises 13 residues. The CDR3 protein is CASSPNRDTPLHF. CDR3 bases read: TGTGCCAGCTCACCAAACAGGGATACACCC.

CDR3 in amino acids: CASSQSRRGRGTGELFF. Partial CDR3 DNA: TGCGCCAGCAGTCAATCGAGACGGGGCCGGGGGACCGGGGAG. This chain joins TRBV23-1 and TRBJ2-2; D might be TRBD2 (6 bases). The read comes to an end 3 residues before the CDR3 does, leaving the germline J gene to fill in the end. TRBV23-1 is designated an ORF whose function remains uncertain. Trimming left V 0 bases short and J 5 bases short, with 16 bases between. The length of the CDR3 is 17 residues.

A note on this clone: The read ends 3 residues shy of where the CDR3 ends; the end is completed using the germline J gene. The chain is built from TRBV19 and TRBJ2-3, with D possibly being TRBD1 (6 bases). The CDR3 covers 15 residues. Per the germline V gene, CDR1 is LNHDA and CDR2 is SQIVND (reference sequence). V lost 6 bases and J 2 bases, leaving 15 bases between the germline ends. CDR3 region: CASRPRGKNTDTQYF. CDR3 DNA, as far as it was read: TGTGCCAGTAGGCCAAGGGGGAAGAACACAGATACG.

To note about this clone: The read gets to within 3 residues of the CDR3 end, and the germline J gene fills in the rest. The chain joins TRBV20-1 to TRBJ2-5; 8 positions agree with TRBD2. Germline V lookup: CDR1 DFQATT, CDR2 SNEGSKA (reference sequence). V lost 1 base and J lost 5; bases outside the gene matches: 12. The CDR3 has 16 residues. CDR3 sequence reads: CSARGVNGGAQETQYF. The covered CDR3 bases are TGCAGTGCTAGAGGTGTGAACGGGGGGGCTCAGGAGACC.

CDR3 loop: CASSYITDTQYF. The sequenced part of the CDR3 DNA is TGTGCCAGCAGCTATATTACAGATACG. The V and J genes are TRBV7-2 and TRBJ2-3; unclear D gene. The read ends 3 residues before the CDR3 terminus; that terminus is restored from the germline J gene. The CDR3 runs to 12 residues. Between the trimmed V and J ends, which lost 4 bases and 3 bases, there was a span of 5 bases. CDR1 is SGHTA, CDR2 FQGNSA, per germline.

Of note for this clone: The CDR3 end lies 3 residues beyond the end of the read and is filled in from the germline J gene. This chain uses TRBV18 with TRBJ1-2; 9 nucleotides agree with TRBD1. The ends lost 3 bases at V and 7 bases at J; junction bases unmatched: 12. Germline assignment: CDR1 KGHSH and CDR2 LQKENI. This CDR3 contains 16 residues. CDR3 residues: CASSPPSQGQGGGYTF. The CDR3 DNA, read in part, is TGTGCCAGCTCACCGCCTTCACAGGGACAGGGAGGTGGC.

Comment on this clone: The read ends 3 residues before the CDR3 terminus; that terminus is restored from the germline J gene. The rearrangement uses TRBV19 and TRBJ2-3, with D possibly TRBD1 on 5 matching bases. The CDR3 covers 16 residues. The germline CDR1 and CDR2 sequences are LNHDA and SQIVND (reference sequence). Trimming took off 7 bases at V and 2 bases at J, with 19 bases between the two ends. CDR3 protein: CASTSRQLLHTDTQYF. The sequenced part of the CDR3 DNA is TGTGCCAGTACCTCCAGACAGCTCCTACACACAGATACG.

Incomplete CDR3 DNA: TGTGCCAGCAGCTTACAGCAAGAGACC. Its translation: CASSLQQET. The CDR3, in full, reads CASSLQQETQYF. V usage is TRBV7-9 and J usage is TRBJ2-5; D unresolved. The sequence runs out 3 residues before the end of the CDR3; the remainder is reconstructed from the germline J gene. The CDR3 has 12 residues. CDR1 is SEHNR, CDR2 FQNEAQ, per germline (reference sequence). Deletions cut 2 bases from V and 2 bases from J, with 3 bases between.